A selection of T cell receptor beta chains follows, all from one sample in a study of blood T cells in healthy people across ages. TCRdb used MiXCR to reprocess the 5' RACE reads, holding one entry per CDR3 protein. Among some 690,000 distinct CDR3 sequences listed, 22% were seen once. The sequenced sample consisted of blood. These receptors were taken from a man aged 65-85 years in good health. CDR3s include the opening cysteine and the closing phenylalanine or tryptophan. A D gene is named only where the DNA matches it firmly. Some rows have no size entry. The others give once, few or many, or a class for an expanded clone.

J: TRBJ2-3; D: -; V: TRBV5-1; size: -; CDR3: CASSLDPGGLTDTQYF; DNA: TGCGCCAGCAGCTTGGATCCCGGGGGGCTAACAGATACGCAGTATTTT
J: TRBJ1-6; D: -; V: TRBV29-1; size: -; CDR3: CSVGDGLGSPLHF; DNA: TGCAGCGTTGGAGACGGCTTAGGATCACCCCTCCACTTT
J: TRBJ1-6; D: -; V: TRBV20-1; size: -; CDR3: CSASTAGRWEALHF; DNA: TGCAGTGCTAGTACGGCAGGGAGGTGGGAGGCCCTCCACTTT
J: TRBJ1-2; D: -; V: TRBV5-1; size: -; CDR3: CTSSLDSYGYTF; DNA: TGCACCAGCAGCTTAGACAGCTATGGCTACACCTTC
J: TRBJ1-1; D: -; V: TRBV12-3/TRBV12-4; size: -; CDR3: CASRPYGNTEAFF; DNA: TGTGCCAGCCGCCCATACGGCAACACTGAAGCTTTCTTT
J: TRBJ1-6; D: TRBD1; V: TRBV3-1; size: -; CDR3: CASSQAGQGKSPLHF; DNA: TGTGCCAGCAGCCAGGCGGGACAGGGGAAATCACCCCTCCACTTT
J: TRBJ2-6; D: -; V: TRBV20-1; size: -; CDR3: CSGRDGFSGANVLTF; DNA: TGCAGTGGCCGGGACGGCTTCTCTGGGGCCAACGTCCTGACTTTC
J: TRBJ2-3; D: -; V: TRBV4-2; size: many; CDR3: CASSQPDPGRDTQYF; DNA: TGTGCCAGCAGCCAACCGGACCCGGGGCGAGATACGCAGTATTTT
J: TRBJ2-1; D: -; V: TRBV19; size: -; CDR3: CASSSLGGEQFF; DNA: TGTGCCAGTAGTTCTTTGGGGGGTGAGCAGTTCTTC
J: TRBJ1-4; D: -; V: TRBV12-3/TRBV12-4; size: few; CDR3: CASRFTGGNEKLFF; DNA: TGTGCCAGCAGGTTCACCGGCGGAAATGAAAAACTGTTTTTT
J: TRBJ1-2; D: TRBD1; V: TRBV27; size: few; CDR3: CASSLSPGQGTGYTF; DNA: TGTGCCAGCAGTTTATCACCGGGACAGGGAACCGGCTACACCTTC
J: TRBJ2-1; D: -; V: TRBV7-2; size: -; CDR3: CASSFSGRLNEQFF; DNA: TGTGCCAGCAGCTTTTCTGGGAGACTCAATGAGCAGTTCTTC
J: TRBJ1-6; D: -; V: TRBV6-2/TRBV6-3; size: few; CDR3: CASTQPGGAYSPLHF; DNA: TGTGCCAGCACTCAGCCGGGGGGCGCCTATTCACCCCTCCACTTT
J: TRBJ2-3; D: -; V: TRBV20-1; size: -; CDR3: CSARAFSRGAYTQYF; DNA: TGCAGTGCTAGGGCCTTTTCTAGGGGGGCTTATACGCAGTATTTT